The rows below give T cell receptor beta chains drawn from one sample of a study of radiotherapy plus CTLA-4 blockade in lung cancer. Assay used: immunoSEQ multiplex PCR; TCRdb lists only in-frame clones, some missing. The table lists tens of thousands of clones, around 78% of them singletons. This specimen consisted of peripheral blood, obtained from a patient treated with radiotherapy plus ipilimumab. The receptors here all came from a human donor with non-small cell lung cancer who had a partial response to radiotherapy plus ipilimumab. Some clones in this sample may be carry-over from other donors' samples. The CDR3 runs from the conserved cysteine through the conserved F or W.

v_call	j_call	cdr3_aa
TRBV28	TRBJ1-5	CASSSGTGRQPQHF
TRBV11-1	TRBJ2-3	CASSLGFGRGTDTQYF
TRBV5-4	TRBJ2-2	CASSFAGQGAAGELFF
TRBV11-3	TRBJ2-1	CASSLQGYNEQFF
TRBV6-6	TRBJ2-7	CASSYRQDSYEQYF
TRBV7-2	TRBJ2-7	CASSLRLDYEQYF
TRBV4-3	TRBJ2-5	CASSRQRTETQYF
TRBV29-1	TRBJ2-2	CSVGGTTNTGELFF
TRBV5-4	TRBJ1-2	CAGSLQGAQNYGYTF
TRBV29-1	TRBJ2-5	CSVDRGRRETQYF
TRBV7-3	TRBJ2-6	CASSPIPQAGANVLTF
TRBV6-5	TRBJ2-2	CASRLTGTGELFF
TRBV28	TRBJ1-2	CASSLSRTGPSF
TRBV4-2	TRBJ2-1	CASSGGGDFPAFF
TRBV7-3	TRBJ1-1	CASSLTGGQTEAFF
TRBV5-1	TRBJ2-1	CASSLTSGGHNEQFF
TRBV9	TRBJ1-2	CASSPTGGGHGYTF
TRBV28	TRBJ1-1	CASITGNRGVTEAFF
TRBV28	TRBJ1-1	CASIRGLNTEAFF
TRBV18	TRBJ1-6	CASSPEQGAYNSPLHF
TRBV20-1	TRBJ1-1	CSASFRYAFF
TRBV25-1	TRBJ1-3	CASSESGPSGNTIYF
TRBV13	TRBJ2-6	CASSLRVSGANVLTF
TRBV28	TRBJ2-1	CASSLTQALGNEQFF
TRBV29-1	TRBJ2-7	CSVNSGNLYEQYF
TRBV7-2	TRBJ2-5	CASSLKLQEETQYF
TRBV27	TRBJ2-1	CASSARRRGNEQFF
TRBV29-1	TRBJ1-1	CSAYQGGTEAFF
TRBV10-3	TRBJ2-3	CAISETASTDTQYF
TRBV5-1	TRBJ1-2	CASSREENYGYTF
TRBV30	TRBJ2-3	CAWSVGDTQYF
TRBV28	TRBJ1-4	CASSPRPGSTNEKLFF
TRBV2	TRBJ2-7	CASRPRTGLTYEQYF
TRBV5-5	TRBJ1-2	CASSLAGNGYTF
TRBV2	TRBJ2-5	CASSPGTSGGGETQYF
TRBV5-8	TRBJ1-6	CASSSPRQGRNSPLHF
TRBV5-4	TRBJ2-2	CASSRELMTGELFF
TRBV2	TRBJ1-1	CASNEGQGFTAEAFF
TRBV6-4	TRBJ2-5	CASSVTGTKETQYF
TRBV27	TRBJ1-4	CASRQGVNPANEKLFF
TRBV28	TRBJ1-4	CASRQGHRNEKLFF
TRBV5-4	TRBJ2-3	CASSPRLAGTSTDTQYF
TRBV6-1	TRBJ2-2	CASSEARLAGGTGELFF
TRBV28	TRBJ1-4	CASSPRETNEKLFF
TRBV5-6	TRBJ2-7	CASSLNLYYEQYF
TRBV7-9	TRBJ1-2	CASSFGGYYGYTF
TRBV6-1	TRBJ1-1	CASSLNTGQGEAFF
TRBV7-2	TRBJ2-5	CASSFDGRRRETQYF